This entry features one T cell receptor (beta chain) sequence. Germline V gene lookup returns CDR1 SGHDT and CDR2 YYEEEE. The CDR3 has 18 amino acids. The germline V and J ends were trimmed by 0 bases and 8 bases, with 27 bases remaining between them. For TCRbeta, the library was prepared with unique molecular identifiers. Using its own MiXCR run on the PCR reads, TCRdb lists one record per CDR3 protein. The sample records about 980,000 distinct CDR3 sequences, under 30% being singletons. This sample is drawn from a study of T-cell reconstitution after alpha-beta-depleted transplantation in children. The source is a boy under three years old who had a stem cell transplant for SCID, so the T cells may come from the graft donor. The V and J genes are TRBV5-6 and TRBJ2-7; D possibly uses TRBD1 or TRBD2 (5 bases each). The input for sequencing was PBMCs, mostly from graft donor cells, taken 360 days after TCRalphabeta/CD19-depleted stem cell transplant. The DNA for the CDR3 is TGTGCCAGCAGCTTGGCCGGGGTAGAGGGGCAACTCCAAGCACAGCAGTACTTC. This codes for CASSLAGVEGQLQAQQYF.